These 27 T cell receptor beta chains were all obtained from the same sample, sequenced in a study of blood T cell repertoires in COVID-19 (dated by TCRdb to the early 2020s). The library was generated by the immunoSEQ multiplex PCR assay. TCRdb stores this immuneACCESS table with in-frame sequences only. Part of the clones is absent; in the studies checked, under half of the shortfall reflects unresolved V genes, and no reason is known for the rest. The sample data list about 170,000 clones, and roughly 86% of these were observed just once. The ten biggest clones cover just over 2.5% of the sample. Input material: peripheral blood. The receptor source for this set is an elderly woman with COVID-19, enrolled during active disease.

CDR3 nucleotides: TGTGCCAGCAGCTTTGGACAGTGGAACACCGGGGAGCTGTTTTTT. The encoded protein is CASSFGQWNTGELFF. The genes are TRBV13 and TRBJ2-2; D is possibly TRBD1 (6 bases). Germline loops: CDR1 PRHDT, CDR2 FYEKMQ (reference sequence). The CDR3 is 15 amino acids. The V end was cut by 3 bases, the J end by 1 base, with 9 bases between. Full variable domain (outside the CDR3, taken from reference TRBV13 and TRBJ2-2): AAGVIQSPRHLIKEKRETATLKCYPIPRHDTVYWYQQGPGQDPQFLISFYEKMQSDKGSIPDRFSAQQFSDYHSELNMSSLELGDSALYFCASSFGQWNTGELFFGEGSRLTVL.

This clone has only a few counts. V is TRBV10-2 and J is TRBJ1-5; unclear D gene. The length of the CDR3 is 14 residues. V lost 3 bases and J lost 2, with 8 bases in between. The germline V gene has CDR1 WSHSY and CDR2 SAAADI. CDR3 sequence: CASSDPGGNQPQHF. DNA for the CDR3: TGCGCCAGCAGTGATCCTGGAGGCAATCAGCCCCAGCATTTT.

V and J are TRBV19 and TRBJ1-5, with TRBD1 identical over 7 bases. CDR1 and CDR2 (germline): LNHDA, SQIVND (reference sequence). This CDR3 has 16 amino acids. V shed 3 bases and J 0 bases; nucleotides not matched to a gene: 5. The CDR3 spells CASSIETGSSNQPQHF. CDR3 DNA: TGTGCCAGTAGTATCGAGACAGGGTCTAGCAATCAGCCCCAGCATTTT.

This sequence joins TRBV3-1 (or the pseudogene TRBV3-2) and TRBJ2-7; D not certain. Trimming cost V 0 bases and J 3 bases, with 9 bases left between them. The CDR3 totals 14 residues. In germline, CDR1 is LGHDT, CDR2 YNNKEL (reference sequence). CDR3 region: CASSQDSNFYEQYF. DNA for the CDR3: TGTGCCAGCAGCCAAGATTCCAACTTCTACGAGCAGTACTTC.

This CDR3 is CASSSSLGHSNQPQHF. The CDR3 DNA reads as TGTGCCAGCAGCTCCTCCCTGGGCCATAGCAATCAGCCCCAGCATTTT. The J gene is TRBJ1-5, the V gene TRBV13; no clear D gene. Trimming removed 4 bases from V and 0 bases from J, with 13 bases in between. From germline, CDR1 is PRHDT and CDR2 FYEKMQ (reference sequence). The CDR3 covers 16 residues.

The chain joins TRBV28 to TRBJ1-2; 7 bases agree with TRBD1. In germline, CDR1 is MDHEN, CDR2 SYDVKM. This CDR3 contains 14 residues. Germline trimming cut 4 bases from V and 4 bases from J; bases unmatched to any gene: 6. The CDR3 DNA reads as TGTGCCAGCAGTTCCGGGACAGAGGTCTATGGCTACACCTTC. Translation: CASSSGTEVYGYTF.

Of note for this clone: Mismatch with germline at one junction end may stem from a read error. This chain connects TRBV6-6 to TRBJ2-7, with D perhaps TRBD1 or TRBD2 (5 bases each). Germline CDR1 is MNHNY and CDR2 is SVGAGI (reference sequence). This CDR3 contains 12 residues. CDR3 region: CATSRGTYEQYF. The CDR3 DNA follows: TGTGCCACCAGTCGGGGCACCTACGAGCAGTACTTC.

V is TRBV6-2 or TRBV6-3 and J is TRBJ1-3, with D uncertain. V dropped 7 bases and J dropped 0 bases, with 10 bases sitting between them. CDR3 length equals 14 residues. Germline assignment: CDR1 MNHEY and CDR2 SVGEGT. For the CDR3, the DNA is TGTGCCAGCATCCCGGCGGGCTCTGGAAACACCATATATTTT. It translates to CASIPAGSGNTIYF.

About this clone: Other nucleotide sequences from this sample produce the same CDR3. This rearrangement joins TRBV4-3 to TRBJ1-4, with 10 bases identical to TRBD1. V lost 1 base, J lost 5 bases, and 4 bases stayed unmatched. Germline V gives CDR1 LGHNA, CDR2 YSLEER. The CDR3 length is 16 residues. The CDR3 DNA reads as TGCGCCAGCAGCCAAGCCGGGGGACAGGGGAATGAAAAACTGTTTTTT. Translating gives CASSQAGGQGNEKLFF.

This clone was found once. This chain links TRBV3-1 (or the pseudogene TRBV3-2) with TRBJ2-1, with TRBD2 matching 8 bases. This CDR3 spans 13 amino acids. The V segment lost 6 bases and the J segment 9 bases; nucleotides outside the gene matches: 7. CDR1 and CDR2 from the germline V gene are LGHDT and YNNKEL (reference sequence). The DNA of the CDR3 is TGTGCCAGCAGTCGGACTAGCTGGTTTGAGCAGTTCTTC. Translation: CASSRTSWFEQFF.

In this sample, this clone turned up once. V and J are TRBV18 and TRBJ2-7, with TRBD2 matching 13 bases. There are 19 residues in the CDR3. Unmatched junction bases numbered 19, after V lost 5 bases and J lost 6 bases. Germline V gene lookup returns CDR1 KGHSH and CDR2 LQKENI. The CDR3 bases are TGTGCCAGCTCATCACTTGGACTAGCGGGAGAAGGTGGATGGGGCGAGCAGTACTTC. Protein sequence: CASSSLGLAGEGGWGEQYF.

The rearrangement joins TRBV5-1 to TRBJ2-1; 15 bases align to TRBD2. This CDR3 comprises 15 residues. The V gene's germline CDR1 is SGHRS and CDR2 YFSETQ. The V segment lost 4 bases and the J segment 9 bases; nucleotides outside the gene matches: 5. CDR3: CASSLGLAGGLEQFF. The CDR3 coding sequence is TGCGCCAGCAGCCTAGGACTAGCGGGAGGGCTTGAGCAGTTCTTC.

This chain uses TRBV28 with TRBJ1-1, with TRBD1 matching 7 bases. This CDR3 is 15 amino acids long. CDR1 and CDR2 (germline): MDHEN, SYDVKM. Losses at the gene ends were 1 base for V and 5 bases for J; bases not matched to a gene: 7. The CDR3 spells CASSLSQTGMTEAFF. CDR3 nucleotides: TGTGCCAGCAGTTTATCCCAGACAGGGATGACTGAAGCTTTCTTT. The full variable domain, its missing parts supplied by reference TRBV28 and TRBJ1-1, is DVKVTQSSRYLVKRTGEKVFLECVQDMDHENMFWYRQDPGLGLRLIYFSYDVKMKEKGDIPEGYSVSREKKERFSLILESASTNQTSMYLCASSLSQTGMTEAFFGQGTRLTVV.

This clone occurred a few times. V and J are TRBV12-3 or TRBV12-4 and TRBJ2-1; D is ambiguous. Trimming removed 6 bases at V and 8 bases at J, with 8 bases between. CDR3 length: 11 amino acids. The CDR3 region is CASRFTDEQFF. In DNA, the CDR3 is TGTGCCAGCAGGTTTACGGATGAGCAGTTCTTC.

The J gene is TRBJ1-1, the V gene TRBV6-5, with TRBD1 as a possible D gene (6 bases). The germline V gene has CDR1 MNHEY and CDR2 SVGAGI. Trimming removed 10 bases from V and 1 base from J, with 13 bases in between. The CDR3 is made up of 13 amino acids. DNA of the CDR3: TGTGCCACCAGCGGGACATCGAACACTGAAGCTTTCTTT. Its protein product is CATSGTSNTEAFF.

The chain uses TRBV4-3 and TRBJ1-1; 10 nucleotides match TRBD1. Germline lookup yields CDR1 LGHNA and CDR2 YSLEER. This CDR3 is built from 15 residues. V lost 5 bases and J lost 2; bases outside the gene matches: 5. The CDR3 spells CASSKGQGHNTEAFF. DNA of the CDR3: TGCGCCAGCAGCAAGGGACAGGGGCACAACACTGAAGCTTTCTTT.

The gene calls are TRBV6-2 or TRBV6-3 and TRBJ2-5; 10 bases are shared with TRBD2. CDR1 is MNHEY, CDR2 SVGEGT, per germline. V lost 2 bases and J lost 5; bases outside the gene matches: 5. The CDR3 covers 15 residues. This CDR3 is CASSYRLAGEETQYF. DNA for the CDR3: TGTGCCAGCAGTTACCGGCTAGCGGGGGAGGAGACCCAGTACTTC.

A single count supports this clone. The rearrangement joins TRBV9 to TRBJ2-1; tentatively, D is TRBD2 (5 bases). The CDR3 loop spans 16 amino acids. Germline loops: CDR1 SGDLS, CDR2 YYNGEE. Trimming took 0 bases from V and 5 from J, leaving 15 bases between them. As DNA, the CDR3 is TGTGCCAGCAGCGTAGAGCCGGGGTCCACCCACAATGAGCAGTTCTTC. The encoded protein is CASSVEPGSTHNEQFF.

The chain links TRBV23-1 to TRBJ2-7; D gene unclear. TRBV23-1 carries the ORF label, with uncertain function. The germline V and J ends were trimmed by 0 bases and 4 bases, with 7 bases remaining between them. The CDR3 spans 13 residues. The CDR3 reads CASSQSRGYEQYF. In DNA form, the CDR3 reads TGCGCCAGCAGTCAATCGCGCGGTTACGAGCAGTACTTC.

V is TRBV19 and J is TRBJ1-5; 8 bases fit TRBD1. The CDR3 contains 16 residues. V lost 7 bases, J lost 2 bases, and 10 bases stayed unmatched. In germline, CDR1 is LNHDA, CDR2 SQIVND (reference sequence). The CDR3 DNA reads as TGTGCCAGTACCTATAGGACAGGGCAAGGCAATCAGCCCCAGCATTTT. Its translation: CASTYRTGQGNQPQHF.

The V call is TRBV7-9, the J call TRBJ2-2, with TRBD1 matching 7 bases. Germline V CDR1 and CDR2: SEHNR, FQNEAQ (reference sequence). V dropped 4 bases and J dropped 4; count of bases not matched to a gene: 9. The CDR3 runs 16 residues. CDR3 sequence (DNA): TGTGCCAGCAGCTCCATCCGGGACAGCGGCACCGGGGAGCTGTTTTTT. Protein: CASSSIRDSGTGELFF.

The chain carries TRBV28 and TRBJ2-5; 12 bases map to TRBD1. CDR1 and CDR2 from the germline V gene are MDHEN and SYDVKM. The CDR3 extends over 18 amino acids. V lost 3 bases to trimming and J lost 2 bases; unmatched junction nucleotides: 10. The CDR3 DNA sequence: TGTGCCAGCAGTTTTTGGAACCGGGACAGGGGGCGGCAAGAGACCCAGTACTTC. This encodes CASSFWNRDRGRQETQYF.

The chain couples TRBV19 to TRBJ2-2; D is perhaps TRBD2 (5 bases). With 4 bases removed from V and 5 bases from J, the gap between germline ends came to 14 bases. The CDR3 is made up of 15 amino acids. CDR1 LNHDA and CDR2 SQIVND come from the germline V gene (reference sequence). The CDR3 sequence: CASSSLTRVTGELFF. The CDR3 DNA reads TGTGCCAGTAGTAGTTTAACTAGGGTTACCGGGGAGCTGTTTTTT.

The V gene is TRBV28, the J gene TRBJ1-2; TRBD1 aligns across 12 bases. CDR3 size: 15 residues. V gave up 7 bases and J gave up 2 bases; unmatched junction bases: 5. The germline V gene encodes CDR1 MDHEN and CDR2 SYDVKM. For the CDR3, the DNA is TGTGCCAGCAACCCCGGGACAGGGGGCAACTATGGCTACACCTTC. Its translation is CASNPGTGGNYGYTF.

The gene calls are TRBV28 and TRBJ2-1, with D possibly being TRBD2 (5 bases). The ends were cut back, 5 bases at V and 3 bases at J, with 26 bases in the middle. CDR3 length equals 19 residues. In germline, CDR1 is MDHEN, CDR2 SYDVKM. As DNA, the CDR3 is TGTGCCAGCAGTCCGCTATGGCAATCCGACCCCCGGGACTACAATGAGCAGTTCTTC. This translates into CASSPLWQSDPRDYNEQFF.

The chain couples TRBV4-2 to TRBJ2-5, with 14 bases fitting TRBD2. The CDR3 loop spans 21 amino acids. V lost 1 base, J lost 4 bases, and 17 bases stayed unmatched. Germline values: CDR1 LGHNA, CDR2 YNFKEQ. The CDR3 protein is CASSQVLTVGTSGRGRETQYF. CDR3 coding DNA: TGTGCCAGCAGCCAAGTATTGACTGTTGGGACTAGCGGGAGAGGGCGAGAGACCCAGTACTTC.

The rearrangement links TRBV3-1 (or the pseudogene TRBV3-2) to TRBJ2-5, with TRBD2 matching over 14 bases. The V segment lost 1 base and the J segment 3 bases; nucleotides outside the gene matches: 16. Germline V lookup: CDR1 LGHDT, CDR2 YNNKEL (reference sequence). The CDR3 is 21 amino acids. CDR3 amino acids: CASSQGPAPGLAGVLKETQYF. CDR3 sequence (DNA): TGTGCCAGCAGCCAAGGTCCCGCCCCGGGACTAGCGGGGGTATTGAAAGAGACCCAGTACTTC.